In this sample, the clone carrying this TCR beta chain turned up a few times. Its antigen is unidentified. The data are from a study of T cell repertoires in cytomegalovirus infection. Study as a whole: Carrying CMV and the relevant HLA type showed in public TCR beta signatures.

Trimming stripped 6 bases from V and 7 bases from J, with 16 bases between. CDR1 MNHEY and CDR2 SVGAGI come from the germline V gene. CDR3 size: 14 residues. Study results and limitations: CMV carriers having the relevant HLA were flagged by cumulative public TCR beta family frequency. HLA-C-restricted CMV-specific TCR beta clonotypes were dominant in the ex vivo response.

TCRdb reprocessed the reads via MiXCR and lists one record per CDR3 protein. The sample has around 550,000 distinct CDR3 sequences, around 27% seen once. This TCR was recovered from a human donor in good health (CMV status not recorded). Some clones in this sample may be carry-over from other donors' samples. This chain uses TRBV6-5 with TRBJ2-1, with D perhaps matching TRBD2 (5 bases). Specimen: PBMCs. The DNA of the CDR3 is TGTGCCAGCAGCCAGGACTGGGCTGTTAATGAGCAGTTCTTC. Translation: CASSQDWAVNEQFF.